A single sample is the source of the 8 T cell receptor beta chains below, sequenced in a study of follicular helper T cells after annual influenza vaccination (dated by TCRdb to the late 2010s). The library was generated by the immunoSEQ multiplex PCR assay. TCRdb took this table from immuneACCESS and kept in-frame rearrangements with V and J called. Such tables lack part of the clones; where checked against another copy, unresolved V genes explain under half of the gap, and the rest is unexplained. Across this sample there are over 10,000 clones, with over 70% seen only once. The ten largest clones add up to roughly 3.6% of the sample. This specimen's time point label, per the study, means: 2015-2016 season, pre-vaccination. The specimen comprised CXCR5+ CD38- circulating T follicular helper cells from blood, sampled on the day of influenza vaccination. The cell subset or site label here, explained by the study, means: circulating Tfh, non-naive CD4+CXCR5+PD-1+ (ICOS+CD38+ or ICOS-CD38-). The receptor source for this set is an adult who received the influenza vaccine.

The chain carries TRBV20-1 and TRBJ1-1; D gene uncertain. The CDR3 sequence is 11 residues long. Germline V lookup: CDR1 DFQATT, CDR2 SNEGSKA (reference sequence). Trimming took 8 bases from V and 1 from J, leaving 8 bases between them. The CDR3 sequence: CSPNGNTEAFF. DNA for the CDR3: TGCAGTCCGAACGGGAACACTGAAGCTTTCTTT.

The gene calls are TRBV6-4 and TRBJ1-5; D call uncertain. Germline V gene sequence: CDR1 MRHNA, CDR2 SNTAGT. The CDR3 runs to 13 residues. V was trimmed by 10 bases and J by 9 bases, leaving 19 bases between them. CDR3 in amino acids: CAIEGTYPRPQHF. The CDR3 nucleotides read TGTGCCATCGAGGGAACGTACCCTCGGCCCCAGCATTTT.

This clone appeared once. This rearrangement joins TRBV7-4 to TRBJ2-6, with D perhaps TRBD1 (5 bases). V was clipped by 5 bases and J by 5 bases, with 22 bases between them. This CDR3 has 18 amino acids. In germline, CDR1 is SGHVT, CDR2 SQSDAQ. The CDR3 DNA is TGTGCCAGCAGCAATAGAGACAGCTCACAAAGTCGGGCCAACGTCCTGACTTTC. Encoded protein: CASSNRDSSQSRANVLTF.

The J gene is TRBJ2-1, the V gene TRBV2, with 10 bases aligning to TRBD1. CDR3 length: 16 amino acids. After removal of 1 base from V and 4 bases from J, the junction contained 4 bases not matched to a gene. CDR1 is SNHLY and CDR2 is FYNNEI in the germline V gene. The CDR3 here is CASSEGTGGTYNEQFF. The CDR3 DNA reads TGTGCCAGCAGTGAAGGGACAGGGGGGACTTACAATGAGCAGTTCTTC.

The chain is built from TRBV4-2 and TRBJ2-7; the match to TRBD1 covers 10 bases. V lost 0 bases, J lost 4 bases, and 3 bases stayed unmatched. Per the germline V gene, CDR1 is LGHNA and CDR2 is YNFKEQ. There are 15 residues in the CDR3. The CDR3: CASSQEGQGFYEQYF. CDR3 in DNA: TGTGCCAGCAGCCAAGAGGGACAGGGGTTTTACGAGCAGTACTTC.

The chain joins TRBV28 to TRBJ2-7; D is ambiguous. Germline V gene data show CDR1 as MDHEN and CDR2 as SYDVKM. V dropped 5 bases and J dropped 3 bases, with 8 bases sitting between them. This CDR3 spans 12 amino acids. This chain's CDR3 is CASSASFYEQYF. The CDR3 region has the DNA TGTGCCAGCAGTGCCTCCTTCTACGAGCAGTACTTC. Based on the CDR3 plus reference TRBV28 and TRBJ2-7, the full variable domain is DVKVTQSSRYLVKRTGEKVFLECVQDMDHENMFWYRQDPGLGLRLIYFSYDVKMKEKGDIPEGYSVSREKKERFSLILESASTNQTSMYLCASSASFYEQYFGPGTRLTVT.

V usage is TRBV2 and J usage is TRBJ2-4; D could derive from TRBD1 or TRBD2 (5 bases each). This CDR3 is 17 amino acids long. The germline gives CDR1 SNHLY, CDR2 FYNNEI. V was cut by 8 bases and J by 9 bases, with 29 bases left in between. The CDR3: CASQQDLVLGGMGIQYF. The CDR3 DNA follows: TGTGCCAGCCAACAGGATTTGGTGCTTGGAGGAATGGGCATTCAGTACTTC.

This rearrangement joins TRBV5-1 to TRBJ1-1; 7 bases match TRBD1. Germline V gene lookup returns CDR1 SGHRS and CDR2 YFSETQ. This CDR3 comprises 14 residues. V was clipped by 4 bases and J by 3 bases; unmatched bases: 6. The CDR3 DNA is TGCGCCAGCAGCGAACAGGGGAGGGACACTGAAGCTTTCTTT. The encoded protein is CASSEQGRDTEAFF.